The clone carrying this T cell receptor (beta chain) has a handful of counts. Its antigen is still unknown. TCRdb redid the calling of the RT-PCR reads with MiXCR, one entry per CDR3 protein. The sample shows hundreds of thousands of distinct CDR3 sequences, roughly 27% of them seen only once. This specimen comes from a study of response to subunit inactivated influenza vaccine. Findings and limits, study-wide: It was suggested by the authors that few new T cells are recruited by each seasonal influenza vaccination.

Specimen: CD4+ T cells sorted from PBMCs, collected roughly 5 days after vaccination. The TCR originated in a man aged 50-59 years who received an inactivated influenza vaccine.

DNA for the CDR3: TGCGCCACCTCAAGGGGCCAGGGGGGACACGAGCAGTACTTC. It encodes CATSRGQGGHEQYF. The chain recombines TRBV10-1 with TRBJ2-7; tentatively, D is TRBD1 (7 bases). Germline CDR1 WNHNN, CDR2 SYGVQD (reference sequence). Between the trimmed V and J ends, which lost 10 bases and 5 bases, there was a span of 21 bases. The CDR3 is 14 residues long.